These T cell receptor beta chains were read from a single sample in a study of Graves' ophthalmopathy and Graves' hyperthyroidism. TCRdb reprocessed the multiplex PCR reads with MiXCR, giving one entry per CDR3 protein. The table has under 800,000 distinct CDR3 sequences, roughly 20% seen once. Sequencing input: peripheral blood. These receptors were obtained from a woman between 18 and 30 years old with stable Graves' hyperthyroidism. Some clones in this sample may be carry-over from other donors' samples. Each CDR3 is given with its conserved first and last residue. Fields, in order: CDR3 protein, CDR3 DNA, J gene, clone size, D gene, V gene. A D gene is named only where the DNA matches it firmly. For some rows the clone size is stated as once, few or many, or as a class when expanded; others skip it.

CDR3aa: CASRRAGGETQYF
CDR3nt: TGCGCCAGCAGAAGGGCGGGAGGCGAGACCCAGTACTTC
j_gene: TRBJ2-5
abundance: -
d_gene: TRBD2
v_gene: TRBV5-1

CDR3aa: CASSFAEGHQETQYF
CDR3nt: TGTGCCAGCAGTTTCGCTGAGGGCCATCAAGAGACCCAGTACTTC
j_gene: TRBJ2-5
abundance: few
d_gene: -
v_gene: TRBV12-3/TRBV12-4

CDR3aa: CASSGGYEQYF
CDR3nt: TGTGCCAGCAGTGGGGGGTACGAGCAGTACTTC
j_gene: TRBJ2-7
abundance: many
d_gene: -
v_gene: TRBV6-1

CDR3aa: CASSRRTGTFLNTEAFF
CDR3nt: TGTGCCAGCAGTCGACGGACAGGGACTTTTTTGAACACTGAAGCTTTCTTT
j_gene: TRBJ1-1
abundance: -
d_gene: TRBD1
v_gene: TRBV6-4

CDR3aa: CASSQSPTGNTEAFF
CDR3nt: TGTGCCAGCAGCCAATCACCTACGGGGAACACTGAAGCTTTCTTT
j_gene: TRBJ1-1
abundance: few
d_gene: -
v_gene: TRBV3-1

CDR3aa: CASRIGQTQETQYF
CDR3nt: TGTGCCAGCAGGATAGGACAGACCCAAGAGACCCAGTACTTC
j_gene: TRBJ2-5
abundance: many
d_gene: -
v_gene: TRBV12-3/TRBV12-4

CDR3aa: CAWYKRGGRRNTEAFF
CDR3nt: TGTGCCTGGTATAAACGGGGAGGGAGACGGAACACTGAAGCTTTCTTT
j_gene: TRBJ1-1
abundance: few
d_gene: -
v_gene: TRBV30

CDR3aa: CASSLFADQVPNQPQHF
CDR3nt: TGTGCCAGCAGTTTATTCGCAGACCAGGTTCCCAATCAGCCCCAGCATTTT
j_gene: TRBJ1-5
abundance: many
d_gene: -
v_gene: TRBV27

CDR3aa: CASSLGWGTGELFF
CDR3nt: TGTGCCAGCAGCTTGGGATGGGGCACCGGGGAGCTGTTTTTT
j_gene: TRBJ2-2
abundance: -
d_gene: -
v_gene: TRBV5-6

CDR3aa: CASSVGNQPQHF
CDR3nt: TGTGCCAGCAGTGTAGGTAATCAGCCCCAGCATTTT
j_gene: TRBJ1-5
abundance: many
d_gene: -
v_gene: TRBV28

CDR3aa: CASSFIGKYEQYF
CDR3nt: TGTGCCAGCAGTTTTATCGGGAAGTACGAGCAGTACTTC
j_gene: TRBJ2-7
abundance: many
d_gene: -
v_gene: TRBV28

CDR3aa: CASSLTGGIGNTIYF
CDR3nt: TGTGCCAGCAGCCTTACAGGGGGCATTGGAAACACCATATATTTT
j_gene: TRBJ1-3
abundance: few
d_gene: TRBD1
v_gene: TRBV7-9

CDR3aa: CASSYSGTNSGANVLTF
CDR3nt: TGTGCCAGCAGTTACTCCGGGACCAACTCTGGGGCCAACGTCCTGACTTTC
j_gene: TRBJ2-6
abundance: many
d_gene: -
v_gene: TRBV6-5

CDR3aa: CASSRGQGEKLFF
CDR3nt: TGTGCCAGCAGCAGGGGGCAGGGTGAAAAACTGTTTTTT
j_gene: TRBJ1-4
abundance: -
d_gene: TRBD1
v_gene: TRBV7-9

CDR3aa: CAISESPGPPGNTIYF
CDR3nt: TGTGCCATCAGTGAGTCTCCGGGACCTCCTGGAAACACCATATATTTT
j_gene: TRBJ1-3
abundance: many
d_gene: -
v_gene: TRBV10-3

CDR3aa: CASSEGSQGDQPQHF
CDR3nt: TGTGCCAGCAGTGAAGGAAGTCAGGGTGATCAGCCCCAGCATTTT
j_gene: TRBJ1-5
abundance: -
d_gene: -
v_gene: TRBV6-1

CDR3aa: CASSLGRYRETKYF
CDR3nt: TGTGCCAGCAGCTTAGGGAGGTACAGGGAGACCAAGTACTTC
j_gene: TRBJ2-5
abundance: -
d_gene: -
v_gene: TRBV7-2

CDR3aa: CASSLKDLGQGGQPQHF
CDR3nt: TGTGCCAGCAGTTTAAAAGATCTCGGACAGGGAGGTCAGCCCCAGCATTTT
j_gene: TRBJ1-5
abundance: many
d_gene: TRBD1
v_gene: TRBV12-3/TRBV12-4

CDR3aa: CAWSSGVAGLEAFF
CDR3nt: TGTGCCTGGAGTAGCGGAGTTGCGGGGCTTGAAGCTTTCTTT
j_gene: TRBJ1-1
abundance: many
d_gene: -
v_gene: TRBV30

CDR3aa: CAISDRGLQETQYF
CDR3nt: TGTGCCATCAGTGACCGGGGGCTCCAAGAGACCCAGTACTTC
j_gene: TRBJ2-5
abundance: many
d_gene: -
v_gene: TRBV10-3

CDR3aa: CASSQVDRNTEAFF
CDR3nt: TGTGCCAGCAGCCAAGTGGACAGGAACACTGAAGCTTTCTTT
j_gene: TRBJ1-1
abundance: many
d_gene: -
v_gene: TRBV3-1

CDR3aa: CASSSDRVLRGYTF
CDR3nt: TGTGCCAGCAGTTCCGACAGGGTCTTACGGGGCTACACCTTC
j_gene: TRBJ1-2
abundance: -
d_gene: TRBD1
v_gene: TRBV28

CDR3aa: CASSQVEGGGPPYEQYF
CDR3nt: TGTGCCAGCAGCCAAGTAGAAGGAGGGGGACCGCCCTACGAGCAGTACTTC
j_gene: TRBJ2-7
abundance: many
d_gene: -
v_gene: TRBV3-1

CDR3aa: CASTEQRVNTEAFF
CDR3nt: TGTGCCAGCACCGAACAGCGCGTGAACACTGAAGCTTTCTTT
j_gene: TRBJ1-1
abundance: many
d_gene: -
v_gene: TRBV11-2

CDR3aa: CASSLEETGGEQYF
CDR3nt: TGCGCCAGCAGCTTGGAAGAGACAGGGGGCGAGCAGTACTTC
j_gene: TRBJ2-7
abundance: -
d_gene: TRBD1
v_gene: TRBV5-1

CDR3aa: CASRKTGGDEQYF
CDR3nt: TGTGCCAGCAGGAAGACAGGGGGGGACGAGCAGTACTTC
j_gene: TRBJ2-7
abundance: few
d_gene: TRBD1
v_gene: TRBV6-1

CDR3aa: CSVAGTGWSWTTEAFF
CDR3nt: TGCAGCGTGGCCGGGACAGGATGGAGTTGGACAACTGAAGCTTTCTTT
j_gene: TRBJ1-1
abundance: many
d_gene: TRBD1
v_gene: TRBV29-1

CDR3aa: CASSSFSGNTIYF
CDR3nt: TGTGCCAGCAGCAGTTTCTCTGGAAACACCATATATTTT
j_gene: TRBJ1-3
abundance: many
d_gene: -
v_gene: TRBV12-3/TRBV12-4

CDR3aa: CAINPGYNSNRPQHF
CDR3nt: TGTGCCATCAACCCGGGCTATAATAGCAATCGGCCCCAGCATTTT
j_gene: TRBJ1-5
abundance: many
d_gene: -
v_gene: TRBV10-3

CDR3aa: CASNPTGGFGEQYF
CDR3nt: TGTGCCAGCAACCCGACAGGGGGCTTCGGCGAGCAGTACTTC
j_gene: TRBJ2-7
abundance: -
d_gene: TRBD1
v_gene: TRBV25-1

CDR3aa: CASSSTSGNSYEQYF
CDR3nt: TGTGCCAGCAGCTCAACTAGCGGGAACTCCTACGAGCAGTACTTC
j_gene: TRBJ2-7
abundance: many
d_gene: TRBD2
v_gene: TRBV9

CDR3aa: CASNNLEKGGQYGYTF
CDR3nt: TGCGCCAGCAACAACCTCGAAAAGGGGGGCCAGTATGGCTACACCTTC
j_gene: TRBJ1-2
abundance: few
d_gene: -
v_gene: TRBV5-1

CDR3aa: CATHEGTNTDTQYF
CDR3nt: TGTGCCACCCATGAGGGAACCAACACAGATACGCAGTATTTT
j_gene: TRBJ2-3
abundance: -
d_gene: -
v_gene: TRBV10-3

CDR3aa: CASESPPKNTEAFF
CDR3nt: TGTGCCAGCGAGTCTCCTCCCAAGAACACTGAAGCTTTCTTT
j_gene: TRBJ1-1
abundance: -
d_gene: -
v_gene: TRBV28

CDR3aa: CASSPPGGVVDAYRGLNYGYTF
CDR3nt: TGCGCCAGCAGCCCTCCAGGAGGGGTCGTAGACGCTTACAGGGGGCTTAACTATGGCTACACCTTC
j_gene: TRBJ1-2
abundance: -
d_gene: TRBD1
v_gene: TRBV4-3

CDR3aa: CASTPRRGNTIYF
CDR3nt: TGTGCCAGCACCCCCCGGCGCGGGAACACCATATATTTT
j_gene: TRBJ1-3
abundance: many
d_gene: -
v_gene: TRBV6-1

CDR3aa: CASSLWGLRSTEAFF
CDR3nt: TGTGCCAGCAGTTTATGGGGCTTGCGGAGCACTGAAGCTTTCTTT
j_gene: TRBJ1-1
abundance: -
d_gene: -
v_gene: TRBV12-3/TRBV12-4

CDR3aa: CASSLVGGALEAFF
CDR3nt: TGTGCCAGCAGTTTAGTAGGGGGGGCCCTGGAAGCTTTCTTT
j_gene: TRBJ1-1
abundance: -
d_gene: -
v_gene: TRBV12-3/TRBV12-4

CDR3aa: CASSFGAEAFF
CDR3nt: TGTGCCAGCAGTTTCGGGGCCGAAGCTTTCTTT
j_gene: TRBJ1-1
abundance: many
d_gene: -
v_gene: TRBV28

CDR3aa: CASSRRQINTEAFF
CDR3nt: TGTGCCAGCAGTCGCCGACAGATTAACACTGAAGCTTTCTTT
j_gene: TRBJ1-1
abundance: -
d_gene: -
v_gene: TRBV12-3/TRBV12-4

CDR3aa: CASSLSPRNYGYTF
CDR3nt: TGTGCCAGCAGTTTATCACCAAGGAACTATGGCTACACCTTC
j_gene: TRBJ1-2
abundance: -
d_gene: -
v_gene: TRBV28

CDR3aa: CSASTFRPPYEQYF
CDR3nt: TGCAGTGCTAGTACATTTAGGCCACCCTACGAGCAGTACTTC
j_gene: TRBJ2-7
abundance: many
d_gene: -
v_gene: TRBV20-1

CDR3aa: CAWSIIAGGYEQYF
CDR3nt: TGTGCCTGGAGTATAATAGCGGGGGGTTACGAGCAGTACTTC
j_gene: TRBJ2-7
abundance: -
d_gene: TRBD2
v_gene: TRBV30

CDR3aa: CASSLDQNYGYTF
CDR3nt: TGTGCCAGCAGCCTTGACCAGAACTATGGCTACACCTTC
j_gene: TRBJ1-2
abundance: -
d_gene: -
v_gene: TRBV3-1

CDR3aa: CASRSLLAGYFTGELFF
CDR3nt: TGTGCCAGCAGATCCCTTCTAGCGGGGTACTTCACCGGGGAGCTGTTTTTT
j_gene: TRBJ2-2
abundance: -
d_gene: TRBD2
v_gene: TRBV28

CDR3aa: CASSLGMTGAYEQYF
CDR3nt: TGTGCCAGCAGCCTAGGTATGACAGGGGCCTACGAGCAGTACTTC
j_gene: TRBJ2-7
abundance: many
d_gene: TRBD1
v_gene: TRBV6-1

CDR3aa: CASGSGPQPQHF
CDR3nt: TGTGCCAGCGGTTCAGGACCACAGCCCCAGCATTTT
j_gene: TRBJ1-5
abundance: -
d_gene: -
v_gene: TRBV6-5

CDR3aa: CASSRGTGGSRAYEQYF
CDR3nt: TGCGCCAGCAGCAGAGGGACAGGGGGGAGTAGAGCCTACGAGCAGTACTTC
j_gene: TRBJ2-7
abundance: -
d_gene: TRBD1
v_gene: TRBV5-1

CDR3aa: CASSLRGTSETFF
CDR3nt: TGTGCCAGCAGTTTACGGGGGACGTCGGAAACTTTCTTT
j_gene: TRBJ1-1
abundance: many
d_gene: -
v_gene: TRBV12-3/TRBV12-4

CDR3aa: CASSDYRRSGNTIYF
CDR3nt: TGTGCCAGCAGTGACTACCGACGCTCTGGAAACACCATATATTTT
j_gene: TRBJ1-3
abundance: -
d_gene: -
v_gene: TRBV2

CDR3aa: CASSQYRGPNTGELFF
CDR3nt: TGCGCCAGCAGCCAATACAGGGGGCCTAACACCGGGGAGCTGTTTTTT
j_gene: TRBJ2-2
abundance: few
d_gene: TRBD1
v_gene: TRBV4-1

CDR3aa: CASRVGQGEFQPQHF
CDR3nt: TGTGCCAGCAGGGTTGGACAGGGAGAATTCCAGCCCCAGCATTTT
j_gene: TRBJ1-5
abundance: few
d_gene: TRBD1
v_gene: TRBV2

CDR3aa: CASTNWGGTGGAGGNQPQHF
CDR3nt: TGTGCCAGCACAAACTGGGGGGGGACAGGGGGCGCCGGGGGCAATCAGCCCCAGCATTTT
j_gene: TRBJ1-5
abundance: many
d_gene: TRBD1
v_gene: TRBV6-6

CDR3aa: CASSPQAQLTNYGYTF
CDR3nt: TGTGCCAGCTCACCACAGGCCCAGCTTACTAACTATGGCTACACCTTC
j_gene: TRBJ1-2
abundance: -
d_gene: -
v_gene: TRBV12-3/TRBV12-4

CDR3aa: CASSLGTAMDYEQYF
CDR3nt: TGCGCCAGCAGCTTGGGGACAGCTATGGACTACGAGCAGTACTTC
j_gene: TRBJ2-7
abundance: many
d_gene: -
v_gene: TRBV5-1

CDR3aa: CASSEAVQGYGYTF
CDR3nt: TGTGCCAGCAGTGAAGCGGTACAGGGCTATGGCTACACCTTC
j_gene: TRBJ1-2
abundance: many
d_gene: -
v_gene: TRBV6-1

CDR3aa: CASEAPRQLANEQYF
CDR3nt: TGTGCCAGCGAGGCTCCCAGACAGTTGGCGAACGAGCAGTACTTC
j_gene: TRBJ2-7
abundance: -
d_gene: -
v_gene: TRBV6-2/TRBV6-3

CDR3aa: CASSVPGGGYGYTF
CDR3nt: TGTGCCAGCAGTGTCCCAGGGGGAGGCTATGGCTACACCTTC
j_gene: TRBJ1-2
abundance: many
d_gene: TRBD1
v_gene: TRBV2

CDR3aa: CSVLSRAYEQYF
CDR3nt: TGCAGCGTTTTGTCCAGGGCCTACGAGCAGTACTTC
j_gene: TRBJ2-7
abundance: few
d_gene: -
v_gene: TRBV29-1

CDR3aa: CASSPGQGRVLHGYTF
CDR3nt: TGTGCCAGTAGTCCGGGACAGGGCAGAGTCCTCCATGGCTACACCTTC
j_gene: TRBJ1-2
abundance: many
d_gene: TRBD1
v_gene: TRBV19